Listed below are T cell receptor beta chains from one sample, sequenced in a study of control samples from healthy donors and cancer patients. Assay: immunoSEQ multiplex PCR; the TCRdb copy retains only in-frame clones and omits some. Found here are approximately 54,000 clones, roughly 90% of them singletons; the top ten hold roughly 43%. The sample consisted of PBMCs. These receptors all come from a man between 45 and 60 years old with head and neck cancer. Both conserved end residues are part of each CDR3. A D gene is named only where the DNA matches it firmly. Rows may omit the clone size; those that give it use once, few, many or a size class.

>TRBV6-5|TRBJ2-7|once|-
CASSSGPNRIGYEQYF
TGTGCCAGCAGTTCCGGACCGAATAGGATTGGATACGAGCAGTACTTC
>TRBV5-4|TRBJ2-1|few|TRBD2
CASSLVLAGGVEQFF
TGTGCCAGCAGCTTGGTACTAGCGGGAGGGGTTGAGCAGTTCTTC
>TRBV7-2|TRBJ2-7|-|TRBD2
CASSLERGGGEQYF
TGTGCCAGCAGCTTAGAGCGGGGGGGCGGCGAGCAGTACTTC
>TRBV9|TRBJ2-4|-|TRBD2
CASSAGLAGGAKNIQYF
TGTGCCAGCAGCGCCGGACTAGCGGGAGGAGCCAAAAACATTCAGTACTTC
>TRBV2|TRBJ2-1|once|TRBD1
CASRPGTGGFNEQFF
TGTGCCAGCAGACCCGGGACAGGGGGCTTCAATGAGCAGTTCTTC
>TRBV29-1|TRBJ2-3|-|-
CSAGGGTDTQYF
TGCAGCGCCGGAGGGGGCACAGATACGCAGTATTTT
>TRBV23-1|TRBJ2-7|-|TRBD1
CASSQSGTGGSYEQYF
TGCGCCAGCAGTCAATCTGGGACAGGGGGCTCCTACGAGCAGTACTTC
>TRBV5-6|TRBJ1-5|-|TRBD1
CASSSWGRGLRGQPQHF
TGTGCCAGCAGCTCCTGGGGCAGGGGGCTAAGAGGTCAGCCCCAGCATTTT
>TRBV5-1|TRBJ2-6|-|-
CASTPVGQRLLSGANVLTF
TGCGCCAGCACCCCAGTAGGACAGAGACTACTCTCTGGGGCCAACGTCCTGACTTTC
>TRBV7-3|TRBJ1-3|few|TRBD1
CASSLTVDRGLGNTIYF
TGTGCCAGCAGCTTAACGGTGGACAGGGGGCTGGGAAACACCATATATTTT
>TRBV5-4|TRBJ1-1|-|-
CASSPSGDMNTEAFF
TGTGCCAGCAGCCCCAGCGGGGACATGAACACTGAAGCTTTCTTT
>TRBV9|TRBJ2-1|-|-
CASSVLGDNEQFF
TGTGCCAGCAGCGTCCTAGGGGACAATGAGCAGTTCTTC
>TRBV19|TRBJ2-1|-|TRBD2
CATVGSTSGSYNEQFF
TGTGCCACCGTGGGGTCGACTAGCGGGAGTTACAATGAGCAGTTCTTC
>TRBV5-4|TRBJ2-5|-|TRBD2
CASRRNSGGVETQYF
TGTGCCAGCAGGCGTAATAGCGGGGGGGTAGAGACCCAGTACTTC
>TRBV7-8|TRBJ2-2|-|TRBD2
CASSGRVGELFF
TGTGCCAGCAGCGGGAGGGTTGGGGAGCTGTTTTTT
>TRBV13|TRBJ2-7|few|-
CASSLGNEQYF
TGTGCCAGCAGCTTAGGGAACGAGCAGTACTTC
>TRBV10-1|TRBJ2-2|-|-
CASKMRQRNTGELFF
TGCGCCAGCAAGATGAGGCAGCGGAACACCGGGGAGCTGTTTTTT
>TRBV30|TRBJ2-7|once|-
CAWSVGQGIYEQYF
TGTGCCTGGAGTGTAGGTCAGGGGATCTACGAGCAGTACTTC
>TRBV12-5|TRBJ2-2|-|TRBD1
CASVSTGTGNTGELFF
TGTGCTAGTGTCTCAACCGGGACAGGGAACACCGGGGAGCTGTTTTTT
>TRBV3-1/TRBV3-2|TRBJ2-7|-|TRBD2
CASSQRTSGYEQYF
TGTGCCAGCAGCCAACGGACTAGCGGCTACGAGCAGTACTTC
>TRBV7-9|TRBJ2-1|-|TRBD2
CASSSSGLAGYNEQFF
TGTGCCAGCAGCTCCTCAGGACTAGCGGGGTACAATGAGCAGTTCTTC
>TRBV15|TRBJ2-3|-|-
CATSLEGLKTDTQYF
TGTGCCACCAGTCTGGAGGGACTGAAGACAGATACGCAGTATTTT
>TRBV11-2|TRBJ2-7|-|TRBD1
CASSLTGTYEQYF
TGTGCCAGCAGCTTGACAGGGACCTACGAGCAGTACTTC
>TRBV30|TRBJ1-5|-|TRBD1
CAWSQDRGSNQPQHF
TGTGCCTGGAGCCAGGACAGGGGAAGCAATCAGCCCCAGCATTTT
>TRBV4-1|TRBJ2-3|-|-
CASSQPEFPTDTQYF
TGCGCCAGCAGCCAACCCGAATTCCCCACAGATACGCAGTATTTT
>TRBV11-2|TRBJ2-2|-|-
CASRNTGNTGELFF
TGTGCCAGCAGGAATACGGGGAACACCGGGGAGCTGTTTTTT
>TRBV2|TRBJ2-3|-|-
CASSEAGMNTDTQYF
TGTGCCAGCAGTGAAGCAGGGATGAACACAGATACGCAGTATTTT